The present T cell receptor (beta chain) was sequenced within a study of T-cell reconstitution after alpha-beta-depleted transplantation in children (dated by TCRdb to 2016 to 2018). For context, the study as a whole: T-cell immune reconstitution after TCRalphabeta/CD19-depleted allogeneic hematopoietic cell transplantation in children was quantitatively tracked in the study by means of TCR repertoire profiling.

The method was PCR. Sequencing instrument: Illumina HiSeq 2500. To normalize quantification of the TCRbeta repertoire, the TCR libraries were built with molecular barcoding that relied on unique molecular identifiers. TCRdb passed the public sequencing reads through fastp at Q25 and MiXCR, retaining productive beta sequences. Entries that share a CDR3 protein sequence are merged under the most common genes and DNA. Here the sample has about 70,000 distinct CDR3 sequences; roughly a tenth occur a single time. The top ten clones comprise roughly an eighth of the sample. This clonotype was seen repeatedly, ten times or more. There is no known antigen for this receptor. No clone much larger than this one lies a single base away; base qualities are absent. Overall results and qualifications from the work: In some patients, high TCRbeta diversity at day 60 was attributed to recipient T cells and intrathymic progenitors that had survived conditioning. Apparently early alphabetaT-cell count recovery about two months after transplant reportedly relied on only several hundred rapidly expanded clones derived from non-depleted graft cells. The frequencies of hyperexpanded clones fell over the following months, and after one year, T-cell counts and TCRbeta diversity were mostly attributed to newly produced T cells.

V loses 2 bases of germline sequence and J loses 7 bases, and the interval between the two ends is 20 bases. CDR1 and CDR2, looked up from the germline V gene, are SGHTA and FQGTGA. Including cysteine and phenylalanine, the CDR3 has 16 amino acids. Only CDR3 DNA is held: 48 bases, read in frame from base 1. Explained via the paper, the treatment or condition label denotes: allogeneic hematopoietic cell transplantation with graft depleted of TCRalphabeta T cells and CD19 B cells. The children who served as transplant recipients had been given grafts of TCRalphabeta/CD19-depleted allogeneic hematopoietic cells.

The sample was PBMCs, taken before TCRalphabeta/CD19-depleted stem cell transplant. This sequence originates from a boy between 10 and 17 years old with acute myeloid leukemia, due to receive a stem cell transplant. The rearranged chain carries TRBV7-3 and TRBJ1-1; a tentative D match to TRBD1 spans 6 bases. The CDR3 amino acid sequence is: CASSLGGLRGRGEAFF. In nucleotide form, the sequence is TGTGCCAGCAGCTTAGGAGGGTTACGGGGGCGGGGTGAAGCTTTCTTT.